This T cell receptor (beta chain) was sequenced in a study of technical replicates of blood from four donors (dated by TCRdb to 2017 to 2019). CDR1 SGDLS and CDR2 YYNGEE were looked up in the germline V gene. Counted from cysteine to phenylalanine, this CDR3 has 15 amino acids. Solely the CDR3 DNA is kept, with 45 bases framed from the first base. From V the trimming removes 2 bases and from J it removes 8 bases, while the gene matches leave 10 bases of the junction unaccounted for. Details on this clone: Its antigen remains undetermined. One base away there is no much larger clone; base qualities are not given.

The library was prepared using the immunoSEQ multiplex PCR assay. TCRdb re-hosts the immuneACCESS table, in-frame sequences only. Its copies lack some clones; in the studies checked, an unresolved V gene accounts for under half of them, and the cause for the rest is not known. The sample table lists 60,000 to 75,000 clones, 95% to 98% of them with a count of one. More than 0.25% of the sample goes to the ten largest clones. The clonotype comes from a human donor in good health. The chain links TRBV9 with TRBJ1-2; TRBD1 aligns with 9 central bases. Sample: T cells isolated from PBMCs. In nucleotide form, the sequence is TGTGCCAGCAGCGTTGCAGGACAGGGGCCGTCCGGCTACACCTTC. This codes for CASSVAGQGPSGYTF.